The text below deals with one T cell receptor beta chain. The data belong to a study of blood T cell repertoires in COVID-19. Overall study context: Sites across the United States, Italy and Spain contributed samples from acute and convalescent COVID-19. T cells, B-cell-depleted T cells, or PBMCs provided the cDNA or gDNA that served as material.

The V end was cut by 1 base, the J end by 1 base, with 11 bases between. The CDR3 length is 15 residues. CDR1 and CDR2 (germline): SGDLS, YYNGEE. Per the original methods: Scientists estimated how many nucleated cells there were by amplifying reference gene primers. Clones were sequenced by immunoSEQ multiplex PCR, and TCRdb holds only the in-frame ones, with some missing. The V and J calls and clone size were taken over from that table, and D and trimming were inferred from the DNA. The sample yields around 60,000 clones, about nine tenths seen once. Sequencing input: peripheral blood. The chain is built from TRBV9 and TRBJ2-5, with D perhaps matching TRBD1 (5 bases). This TCR was sampled from an elderly woman with acute or convalescent COVID-19. The CDR3 DNA reads TGTGCCAGCAGCGTAAGCCCCGACAGCCAAGAGACCCAGTACTTC. Its protein is CASSVSPDSQETQYF.